The T cell receptor (beta chain) under discussion was sequenced for a study of radiation and T cells in renal cell carcinoma. Time point described: blood 4 weeks post-SBRT, at nephrectomy. Treatment meaning: 15 Gy SBRT to primary tumor, nephrectomy 4 weeks later. Radiation-treated patients gave blood at baseline, week 2 and week 4. Study results and limitations: Top tumor clonotypes rose in blood 2 weeks post-radiation, then contracted.

Sequencing used immunoSEQ multiplex PCR; TCRdb keeps in-frame clones, though not all of them. The sample has 140,000 or so clones; less than 90% are singletons. With 7 bases clipped from V and 2 bases from J, the junction kept 8 bases outside the gene matches. The V gene's germline CDR1 is ENHRY and CDR2 SYGVKD. The CDR3 length is 15 residues. With respect to this clone: Its antigen is undetermined.

Material: blood, obtained from a patient whose treatment included radiotherapy and nephrectomy. The chain is built from TRBV10-3 and TRBJ2-7, with 10 bases lining up with TRBD2. The sequence derives from a woman aged 45-60 years with renal cell carcinoma. This CDR3 is CAITAGTSETYEQYF. The CDR3 region has the DNA TGTGCCATCACCGCCGGGACTAGCGAGACCTACGAGCAGTACTTC.